The following is a T cell receptor beta chain sequence with its context. What it recognizes is unknown. This sample was included in a study of STAT5B mutations in CD4+ large granular lymphocyte leukemia. Study details: The CDR3 'QG' motif was associated with a particular HLA allele among healthy donors.

Study-level points and caveats: Top patient clones used TRBV06 genes more often: 8/27 versus 2/35 in controls. Without putative leukemic clones, patient CD4-sorted repertoires remained more clonal than healthy CD4+ repertoires.

Germline V lookup: CDR1 LGHNA, CDR2 YNFKEQ. This CDR3 is 15 amino acids long. The V end lost 4 bases, the J end lost 1 base, and 12 bases lay between the germline ends. Repertoires were generated with immunoSEQ multiplex PCR, while TCRdb's copy carries only in-frame clones and drops some. The table shows 20,000 to 25,000 clones, with about two thirds occurring only once. This sequence was found in a human donor in good health. The sample was CD4+ T cells from blood buffy coats. This chain uses TRBV4-2 with TRBJ2-3, with D possibly TRBD2 on 7 matching bases. The DNA of the CDR3 is TGTGCCAGCAGCCGACTAGCAGGGGGCACAGATACGCAGTATTTT. It specifies CASSRLAGGTDTQYF.